This TCR beta chain derives from a study of blood T cell repertoires in COVID-19. For the study at large: COVID-19 samples from acute and convalescent phases originated in the United States, Italy and Spain. Sample material is recorded as cDNA or gDNA derived from T cells, B-cell-depleted T cells, or PBMCs.

Trimming shortened V by 4 bases and J by 8 bases, and 9 bases separated the two germline ends. The germline CDR1 and CDR2 sequences are SGHRS and YFSETQ. This CDR3 has 11 amino acids. In the authors' workflow: Reference gene primer amplification gave estimated nucleated cell counts. Here immunoSEQ multiplex PCR was the method, and the copy in TCRdb shows in-frame clones only, minus some. Clonal size and the V and J genes are those of that table, whereas D and trimming came from the DNA. The top ten clones hold around 17% of a sample with approximately 130,000 clones, about 86% of them seen once. The source of this sequence is a woman between 50 and 59 years old who had recovered from COVID-19. The sample taken for sequencing was peripheral blood. The rearrangement uses TRBV5-1 and TRBJ1-2, with D possibly being TRBD1 (5 bases). The CDR3 reads CASSQGLGYTF. The CDR3 bases are TGCGCCAGCAGCCAGGGTTTGGGCTACACCTTC.